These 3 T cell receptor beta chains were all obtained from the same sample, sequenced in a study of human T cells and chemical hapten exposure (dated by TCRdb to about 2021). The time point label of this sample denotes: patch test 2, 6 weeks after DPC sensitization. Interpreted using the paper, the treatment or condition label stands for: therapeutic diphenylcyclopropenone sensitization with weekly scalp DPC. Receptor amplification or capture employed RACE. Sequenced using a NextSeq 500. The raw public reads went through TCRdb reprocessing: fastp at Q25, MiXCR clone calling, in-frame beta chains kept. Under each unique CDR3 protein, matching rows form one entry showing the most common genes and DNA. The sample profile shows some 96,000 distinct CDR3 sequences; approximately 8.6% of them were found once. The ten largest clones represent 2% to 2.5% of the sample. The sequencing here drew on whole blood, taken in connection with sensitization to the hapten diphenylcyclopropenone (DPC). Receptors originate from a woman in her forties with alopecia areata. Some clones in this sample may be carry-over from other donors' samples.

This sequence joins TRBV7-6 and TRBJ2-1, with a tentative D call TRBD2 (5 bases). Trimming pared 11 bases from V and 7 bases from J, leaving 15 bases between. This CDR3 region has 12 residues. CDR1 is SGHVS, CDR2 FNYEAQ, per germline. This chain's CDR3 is CAEGRGRNEQFF. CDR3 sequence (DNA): TGTGCCGAGGGCCGTGGGAGAAATGAGCAGTTCTTC.

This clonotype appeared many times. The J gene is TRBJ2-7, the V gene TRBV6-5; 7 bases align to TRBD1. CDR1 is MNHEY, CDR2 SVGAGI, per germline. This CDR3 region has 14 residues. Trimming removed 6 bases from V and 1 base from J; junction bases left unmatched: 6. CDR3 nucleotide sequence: TGTGCCAGCAGAGACAGGGCCCGGTCCTACGAGCAGTACTTC. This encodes CASRDRARSYEQYF.

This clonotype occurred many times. The CDR3 nucleotides read TGTGCCAGCAGCGTAGTTAGCGGGAGGACCGGGGGCGATGAGCAGTTCTTC. This sequence encodes CASSVVSGRTGGDEQFF. The chain is built from TRBV9 and TRBJ2-1; 10 nucleotides line up with TRBD2. The CDR3 is 17 amino acids. V shed 0 bases, J shed 8 bases, and the junction held 11 bases outside the gene matches. Germline CDR1 and CDR2: SGDLS and YYNGEE. Combining the CDR3 with reference TRBV9 and TRBJ2-1 gives the whole variable domain DSGVTQTPKHLITATGQRVTLRCSPRSGDLSVYWYQQSLDQGLQFLIQYYNGEERAKGNILERFSAQQFPDLHSELNLSSLELGDSALYFCASSVVSGRTGGDEQFFGPGTRLTVL.